This is a list of T cell receptor beta chains from one sample in a study of blood T cell repertoires in COVID-19. Sequencing was performed with immunoSEQ multiplex PCR; in TCRdb, only in-frame clones are kept and a portion is missing. Of roughly 41,000 clones detected, approximately 90% appear once; the ten largest clones hold 12%. The sample was peripheral blood. These receptors were collected from a man in his sixties with active COVID-19. Each CDR3 is given with its conserved first and last residue. A D gene is named only where the DNA matches it firmly. The size entry is marked missing in some rows and otherwise reads once, few, many or a size class.

TRBJ2-5 | . | TRBV21-1 | . | CASSTRPGQGKKETQYF | TGTGCCAGCAGCACCCGACCGGGACAGGGGAAAAAAGAGACCCAGTACTTC
TRBJ2-7 | . | TRBV5-5 | . | CASSLAYSPDFYEQYF | TGTGCCAGCAGCTTGGCCTACAGCCCAGATTTCTACGAGCAGTACTTC
TRBJ2-7 | . | TRBV7-2 | . | CASSFAGSYEQYF | TGTGCCAGCAGCTTCGCGGGGTCCTACGAGCAGTACTTC
TRBJ2-3 | . | TRBV7-2 | . | CASSLRDSGGTQYF | TGTGCCAGCAGCTTGCGTGATAGCGGAGGTACGCAGTATTTT
TRBJ2-1 | TRBD2 | TRBV15 | . | CATSRDWGASGREQFF | TGTGCCACCAGCAGAGACTGGGGGGCTAGCGGGAGGGAGCAGTTCTTC
TRBJ2-1 | TRBD2 | TRBV19 | once | CASSKLAGGWNEQFF | TGTGCCAGTAGCAAACTAGCGGGAGGGTGGAATGAGCAGTTCTTC
TRBJ2-7 | . | TRBV10-2 | . | CASSEGPVYEQYF | TGCGCCAGCAGTGAGGGGCCAGTATACGAGCAGTACTTC
TRBJ1-1 | TRBD1 | TRBV5-3 | . | CARSFWMGTGDNTEAFF | TGTGCCAGAAGCTTCTGGATGGGGACAGGGGATAACACTGAAGCTTTCTTT
TRBJ2-3 | . | TRBV11-3 | . | CASSSMGLVTDTQYF | TGTGCCAGCAGCTCAATGGGACTGGTCACAGATACGCAGTATTTT
TRBJ2-7 | . | TRBV3-1/TRBV3-2 | . | CASSQVGPRPSYEQYF | TGTGCCAGCAGCCAAGTGGGCCCTCGTCCCTCTTACGAGCAGTACTTC
TRBJ2-1 | TRBD1 | TRBV4-1 | . | CASSQDNEGAREQFF | TGCGCCAGCAGCCAAGATAACGAGGGGGCGCGTGAGCAGTTCTTC
TRBJ1-1 | . | TRBV6-5 | . | CASRTLSRGNTEAFF | TGTGCCAGCAGAACCCTTTCTCGGGGGAACACTGAAGCTTTCTTT
TRBJ1-1 | . | TRBV7-3 | few | CASSLRRGLEAFF | TGTGCCAGCAGCTTACGACGGGGGTTAGAAGCTTTCTTT
TRBJ2-7 | TRBD2 | TRBV7-9 | few | CASTMAETSGYEQYF | TGTGCCAGCACCATGGCAGAGACTAGCGGCTACGAGCAGTACTTC
TRBJ2-1 | TRBD2 | TRBV29-1 | . | CSVEEPGLAGGTLWNEQFF | TGCAGCGTTGAAGAACCGGGACTAGCGGGAGGGACCCTTTGGAATGAGCAGTTCTTC
TRBJ2-7 | TRBD2 | TRBV19 | few | CASSPWVAGRNEQYF | TGTGCCAGTAGTCCCTGGGTAGCGGGGCGCAACGAGCAGTACTTC
TRBJ2-5 | TRBD2 | TRBV5-1 | . | CASSSSGTFQETQYF | TGCGCCAGCAGCTCTAGCGGCACCTTCCAAGAGACCCAGTACTTC
TRBJ1-2 | . | TRBV4-1 | few | CASSQGLQGNNYGYTF | TGCGCCAGCAGCCAAGGTCTTCAGGGGAACAACTATGGCTACACCTTC
TRBJ1-1 | . | TRBV3-1/TRBV3-2 | once | CASSHGAATTFF | TGTGCCAGCAGCCATGGTGCAGCGACGACTTTCTTT
TRBJ1-6 | . | TRBV9 | . | CASSVGSVINSPLHF | TGTGCCAGCAGCGTAGGCTCAGTTATAAATTCACCCCTCCACTTT
TRBJ2-3 | . | TRBV6-6 | few | CASNDRDRGSDTQYF | TGTGCCAGCAATGACCGGGACCGGGGGTCAGATACGCAGTATTTT
TRBJ2-1 | . | TRBV7-3 | . | CASSLDGSSYNEQFF | TGTGCCAGCAGCTTAGACGGGAGCTCCTACAATGAGCAGTTCTTC
TRBJ2-2 | . | TRBV6-5 | . | CASNPIHLSTGELFF | TGTGCCAGCAACCCCATTCACTTGTCCACCGGGGAGCTGTTTTTT
TRBJ1-2 | . | TRBV7-2 | . | CASSDRLGANYGYTF | TGTGCCAGCAGCGATAGACTAGGAGCTAACTATGGCTACACCTTC
TRBJ2-3 | TRBD2 | TRBV28 | . | CASSFETSGRDTQYF | TGTGCCAGCAGTTTTGAAACTAGCGGGAGGGATACGCAGTATTTT
TRBJ2-7 | . | TRBV20-1 | once | CSAREATRAVF | TGCAGTGCTAGAGAAGCGACCCGAGCAGTCTTC
TRBJ2-7 | TRBD2 | TRBV4-3 | once | CASSQSGVGWEGSYEQYF | TGCGCCAGCAGCCAATCTGGTGTAGGGTGGGAGGGCTCCTACGAGCAGTACTTC
TRBJ1-5 | TRBD1 | TRBV27 | medium-sized | CASSPRTGVISNQPQHF | TGTGCCAGCAGCCCCAGGACAGGGGTAATTAGCAATCAGCCCCAGCATTTT
TRBJ1-2 | TRBD1 | TRBV18 | . | CASSPGQGSYGYTF | TGTGCCAGCTCTCCGGGACAGGGCTCCTATGGCTACACCTTC
TRBJ2-1 | . | TRBV19 | . | CASTDPGLSNEQFF | TGTGCCAGTACCGATCCAGGGTTAAGCAATGAGCAGTTCTTC
TRBJ2-1 | TRBD2 | TRBV9 | . | CASSVGVAGGPEQFF | TGTGCCAGCAGCGTAGGGGTAGCGGGAGGACCTGAGCAGTTCTTC
TRBJ2-7 | TRBD1 | TRBV5-1 | . | CASSLGGTGPSYEQYF | TGCGCCAGCAGCTTGGGAGGGACAGGTCCTTCCTACGAGCAGTACTTC
TRBJ2-1 | TRBD2 | TRBV11-3 | . | CASSLGVGLAGGYNEQFF | TGTGCCAGCAGCTTAGGCGTTGGCCTAGCGGGAGGGTACAATGAGCAGTTCTTC
TRBJ1-2 | TRBD1 | TRBV5-1 | . | CASSLWTGVDGYTF | TGCGCCAGCAGCCTATGGACAGGGGTAGATGGCTACACCTTC
TRBJ1-4 | TRBD1 | TRBV4-2 | . | CASSPYRGGREKLFF | TGTGCCAGCAGCCCCTACAGGGGAGGAAGGGAAAAACTGTTTTTT
TRBJ1-4 | TRBD1 | TRBV28 | . | CASSVPTGGNEKLFF | TGTGCCAGCAGTGTCCCCACAGGGGGGAATGAAAAACTGTTTTTT
TRBJ2-1 | . | TRBV19 | . | CASSMWEGGYNEQFF | TGTGCCAGTAGTATGTGGGAGGGGGGATACAATGAGCAGTTCTTC
TRBJ2-5 | . | TRBV2 | . | CASSVPLQETQYF | TGTGCCAGCAGTGTTCCCCTCCAGGAGACCCAGTACTTC
TRBJ2-3 | . | TRBV28 | . | CASSSRPGSTDTQYF | TGTGCCAGCAGTTCCCGCCCGGGTAGCACAGATACGCAGTATTTT
TRBJ2-1 | TRBD1 | TRBV5-5 | . | CASSSRTGTGEQFF | TGTGCCAGCAGCTCGAGGACAGGGACCGGTGAGCAGTTCTTC
TRBJ1-1 | TRBD1 | TRBV28 | . | CASSRGQRNTEAFF | TGTGCCAGCAGCAGGGGACAGCGGAACACTGAAGCTTTCTTT
TRBJ2-5 | . | TRBV19 | . | CASSIVSNQETQYF | TGTGCCAGTAGTATAGTTTCCAACCAAGAGACCCAGTACTTC
TRBJ1-2 | . | TRBV19 | . | CASSADSPSGGYTF | TGTGCCAGTAGTGCGGACAGCCCGTCAGGCGGCTACACCTTC
TRBJ2-1 | . | TRBV2 | . | CASFKGSYNEQFF | TGTGCCAGCTTTAAGGGGTCCTACAATGAGCAGTTCTTC
TRBJ2-3 | TRBD2 | TRBV3-1/TRBV3-2 | . | CASKRRAGEVDTQYF | TGTGCCTCCAAAAGGAGAGCGGGAGAGGTAGATACGCAGTATTTT
TRBJ1-2 | . | TRBV4-1 | . | CASSQDRVQGYGYTF | TGCGCCAGCAGCCAAGACAGGGTTCAAGGGTATGGCTACACCTTC
TRBJ2-1 | . | TRBV7-7 | . | CASSLAPPGERALYNEQFF | TGTGCCAGCAGCTTAGCGCCCCCGGGGGAGCGGGCATTATACAATGAGCAGTTCTTC
TRBJ2-1 | TRBD2 | TRBV7-3 | . | CASSPPPEAGGLNEQFF | TGTGCCAGCAGCCCGCCCCCTGAAGCGGGGGGTTTAAATGAGCAGTTCTTC
TRBJ2-3 | . | TRBV3-1/TRBV3-2 | . | CASRDSGDTQYF | TGTGCCAGCAGGGACTCGGGAGATACGCAGTATTTT
TRBJ2-5 | TRBD2 | TRBV7-9 | once | CASSPSGSGETQYF | TGTGCCAGCAGCCCTAGCGGGAGTGGAGAGACCCAGTACTTC
TRBJ1-2 | . | TRBV6-5 | once | CASSRDIGGYGYTF | TGTGCCAGCAGCCGGGACATAGGGGGCTATGGCTACACCTTC
TRBJ2-7 | TRBD2 | TRBV18 | . | CASSPLPSGTYYEQYF | TGTGCCAGCTCACCCCTTCCTAGCGGGACTTACTACGAGCAGTACTTC
TRBJ2-1 | TRBD2 | TRBV30 | once | CAWDRTSGGEQIF | TGTGCCTGGGATAGGACTAGCGGGGGAGAACAGATCTTC
TRBJ2-5 | TRBD1 | TRBV6-2/TRBV6-3 | . | CASSYSSRGRYQETQYF | TGTGCCAGCAGTTACTCGAGCAGGGGGCGGTACCAAGAGACCCAGTACTTC
TRBJ2-5 | . | TRBV7-2 | . | CASSLEGGSGETQYF | TGTGCCAGCAGCTTAGAGGGCGGCTCGGGGGAGACCCAGTACTTC
TRBJ2-5 | . | TRBV11-1 | few | CASSQRETQYF | TGTGCCAGCTCCCAGCGGGAGACCCAGTACTTC
TRBJ1-5 | . | TRBV24-1 | . | CATSGRSNQPQHF | TGTGCCACCAGTGGTCGGAGCAATCAGCCCCAGCATTTT